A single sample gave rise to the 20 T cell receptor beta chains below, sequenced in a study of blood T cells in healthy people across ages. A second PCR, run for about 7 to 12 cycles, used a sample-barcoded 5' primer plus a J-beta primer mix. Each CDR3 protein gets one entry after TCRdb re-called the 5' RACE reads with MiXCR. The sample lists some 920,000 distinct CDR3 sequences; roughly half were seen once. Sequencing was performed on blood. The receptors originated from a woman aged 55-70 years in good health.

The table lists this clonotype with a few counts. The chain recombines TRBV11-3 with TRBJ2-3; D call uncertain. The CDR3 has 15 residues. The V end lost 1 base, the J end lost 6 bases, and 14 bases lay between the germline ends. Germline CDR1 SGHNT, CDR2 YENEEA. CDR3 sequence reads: CASSLAWSPADTQYF. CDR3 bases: TGTGCCAGCAGCTTAGCATGGTCCCCGGCGGATACGCAGTATTTT.

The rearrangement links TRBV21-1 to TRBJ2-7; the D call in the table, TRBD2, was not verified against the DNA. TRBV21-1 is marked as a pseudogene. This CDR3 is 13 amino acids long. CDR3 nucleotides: TGTGCCCGCCCCGGGACTAGCGGAGTCGAGCAGTACTTC. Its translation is CARPGTSGVEQYF.

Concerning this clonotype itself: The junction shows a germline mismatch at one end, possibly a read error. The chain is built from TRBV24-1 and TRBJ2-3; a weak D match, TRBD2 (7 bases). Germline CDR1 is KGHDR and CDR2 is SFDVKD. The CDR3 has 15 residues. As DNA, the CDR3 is TGTGCCACCTGTGAAAGCGGGACATTCTCAGATACGCAGTATTTT. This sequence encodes CATCESGTFSDTQYF.

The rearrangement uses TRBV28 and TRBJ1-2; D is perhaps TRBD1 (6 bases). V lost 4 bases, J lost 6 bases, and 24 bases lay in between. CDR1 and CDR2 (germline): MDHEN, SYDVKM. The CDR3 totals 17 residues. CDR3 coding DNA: TGTGCCAGCAGTTCCTTCGAACCAAAGACAGGAGTCGATGGCTACACCTTC. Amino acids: CASSSFEPKTGVDGYTF.

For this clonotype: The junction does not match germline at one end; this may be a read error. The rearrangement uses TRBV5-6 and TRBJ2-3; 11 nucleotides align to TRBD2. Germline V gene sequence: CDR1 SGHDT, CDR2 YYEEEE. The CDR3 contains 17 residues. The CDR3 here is CASSARTSGHSTDTQFF. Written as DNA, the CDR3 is TGTGCCAGCAGCGCAAGGACTAGCGGGCATAGCACAGATACGCAGTTTTTT.

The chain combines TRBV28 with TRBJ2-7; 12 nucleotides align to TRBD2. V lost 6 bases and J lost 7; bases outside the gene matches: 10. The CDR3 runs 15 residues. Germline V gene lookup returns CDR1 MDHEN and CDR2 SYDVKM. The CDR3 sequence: CASSETSGRLNEQYF. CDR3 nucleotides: TGTGCCAGCAGCGAGACTAGCGGGAGACTCAATGAGCAGTACTTC.

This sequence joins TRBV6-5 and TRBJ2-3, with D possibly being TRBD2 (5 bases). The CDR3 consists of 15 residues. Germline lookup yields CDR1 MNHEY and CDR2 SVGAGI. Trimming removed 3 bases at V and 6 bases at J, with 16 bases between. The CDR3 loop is CASSYASARGDTQYF. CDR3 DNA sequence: TGTGCCAGCAGTTATGCCAGCGCCCGAGGGGATACGCAGTATTTT.

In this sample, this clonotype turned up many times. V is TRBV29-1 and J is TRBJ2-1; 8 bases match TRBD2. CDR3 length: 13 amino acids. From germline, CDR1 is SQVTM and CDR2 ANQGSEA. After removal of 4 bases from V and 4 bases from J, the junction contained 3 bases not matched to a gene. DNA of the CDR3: TGCAGCGTTGGCGGGACTAGGTACAATGAGCAGTTCTTC. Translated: CSVGGTRYNEQFF.

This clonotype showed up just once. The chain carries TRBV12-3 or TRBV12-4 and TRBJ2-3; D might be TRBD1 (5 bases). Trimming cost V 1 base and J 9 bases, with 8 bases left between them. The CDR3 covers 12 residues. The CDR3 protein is CASSLDQGTQYF. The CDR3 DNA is TGTGCCAGCAGTTTAGATCAGGGCACGCAGTATTTT.

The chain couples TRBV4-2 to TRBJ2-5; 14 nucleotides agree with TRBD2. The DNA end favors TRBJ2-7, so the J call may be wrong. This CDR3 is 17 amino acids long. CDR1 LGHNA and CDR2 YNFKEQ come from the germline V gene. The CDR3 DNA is TGTGCCAGCAGCCAAGTGGGGACTAGCGGGAGTCCTTACGAGCAGTACTTC. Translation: CASSQVGTSGSPYEQYF.

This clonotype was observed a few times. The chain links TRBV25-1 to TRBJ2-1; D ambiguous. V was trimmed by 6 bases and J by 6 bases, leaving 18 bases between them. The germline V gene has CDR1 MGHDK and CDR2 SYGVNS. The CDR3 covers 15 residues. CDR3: CASSPVPAESNEQFF. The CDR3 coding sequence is TGTGCCAGCAGCCCCGTGCCCGCAGAATCCAATGAGCAGTTCTTC.

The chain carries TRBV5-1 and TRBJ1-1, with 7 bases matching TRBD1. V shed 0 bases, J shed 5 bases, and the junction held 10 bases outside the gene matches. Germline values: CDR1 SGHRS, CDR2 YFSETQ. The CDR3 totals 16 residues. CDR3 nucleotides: TGCGCCAGCAGCTTGGGTCAGGGGGTGTTGGGGACTGAAGCTTTCTTT. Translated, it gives CASSLGQGVLGTEAFF.

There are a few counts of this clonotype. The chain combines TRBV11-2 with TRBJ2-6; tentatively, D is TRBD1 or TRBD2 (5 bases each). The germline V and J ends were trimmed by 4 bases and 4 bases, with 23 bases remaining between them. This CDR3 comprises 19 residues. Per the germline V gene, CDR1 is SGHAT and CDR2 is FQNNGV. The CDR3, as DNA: TGTGCCAGCAGCTACCTGGGAGTCAGGGAGACGAGGGGGGCCAACGTCCTGACTTTC. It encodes CASSYLGVRETRGANVLTF.

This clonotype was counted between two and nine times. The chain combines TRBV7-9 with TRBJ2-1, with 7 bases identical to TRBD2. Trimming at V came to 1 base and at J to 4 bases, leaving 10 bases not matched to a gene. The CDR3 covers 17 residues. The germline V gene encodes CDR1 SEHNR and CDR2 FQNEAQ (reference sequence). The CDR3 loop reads CASSLGVLREDYNEQFF. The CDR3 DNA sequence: TGTGCCAGCAGCTTAGGTGTTTTACGGGAGGATTACAATGAGCAGTTCTTC.

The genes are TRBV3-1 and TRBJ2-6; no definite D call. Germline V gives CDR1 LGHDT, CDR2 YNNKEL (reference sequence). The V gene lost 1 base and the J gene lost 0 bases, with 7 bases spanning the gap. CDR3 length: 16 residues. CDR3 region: CASSQVSLSGANVLTF. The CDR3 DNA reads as TGTGCCAGCAGCCAAGTTAGCCTCTCTGGGGCCAACGTCCTGACTTTC.

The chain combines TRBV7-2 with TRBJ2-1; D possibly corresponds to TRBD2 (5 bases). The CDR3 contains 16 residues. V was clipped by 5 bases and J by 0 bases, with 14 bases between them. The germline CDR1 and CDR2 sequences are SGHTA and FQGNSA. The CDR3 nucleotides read TGTGCCAGCAGCGCAGCGTCTAGCAACTCCTACAATGAGCAGTTCTTC. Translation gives CASSAASSNSYNEQFF. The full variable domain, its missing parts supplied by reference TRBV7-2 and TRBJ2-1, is GAGVSQSPSNKVTEKGKDVELRCDPISGHTALYWYRQSLGQGLEFLIYFQGNSAPDKSGLPSDRFSAERTGGSVSTLTIQRTQQEDSAVYLCASSAASSNSYNEQFFGPGTRLTVL.

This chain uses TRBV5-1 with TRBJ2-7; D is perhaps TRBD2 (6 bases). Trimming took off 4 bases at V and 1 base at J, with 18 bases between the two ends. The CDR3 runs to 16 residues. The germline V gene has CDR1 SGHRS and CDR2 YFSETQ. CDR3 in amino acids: CASSPLSGSQSYEQYF. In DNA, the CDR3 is TGCGCCAGCAGCCCCCTTTCCGGGAGTCAGTCCTACGAGCAGTACTTC.

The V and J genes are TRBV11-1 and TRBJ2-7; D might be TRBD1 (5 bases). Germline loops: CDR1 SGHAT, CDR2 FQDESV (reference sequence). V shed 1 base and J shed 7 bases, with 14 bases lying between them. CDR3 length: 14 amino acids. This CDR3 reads CASSLDLPKGEQYF. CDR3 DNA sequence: TGTGCCAGCAGCTTAGACCTACCGAAGGGGGAGCAGTACTTC.

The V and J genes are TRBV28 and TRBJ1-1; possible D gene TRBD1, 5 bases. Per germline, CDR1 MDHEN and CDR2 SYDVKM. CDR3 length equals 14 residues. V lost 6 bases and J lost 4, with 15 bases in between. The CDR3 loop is CASSLRASGTEAFF. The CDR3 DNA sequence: TGTGCCAGCAGCCTCAGGGCCTCGGGCACTGAAGCTTTCTTT.

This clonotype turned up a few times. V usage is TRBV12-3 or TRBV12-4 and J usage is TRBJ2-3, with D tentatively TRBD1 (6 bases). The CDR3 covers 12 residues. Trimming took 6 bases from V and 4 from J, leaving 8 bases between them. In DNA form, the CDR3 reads TGTGCCAGCAGAACAGGGTCAGATACGCAGTATTTT. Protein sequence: CASRTGSDTQYF.